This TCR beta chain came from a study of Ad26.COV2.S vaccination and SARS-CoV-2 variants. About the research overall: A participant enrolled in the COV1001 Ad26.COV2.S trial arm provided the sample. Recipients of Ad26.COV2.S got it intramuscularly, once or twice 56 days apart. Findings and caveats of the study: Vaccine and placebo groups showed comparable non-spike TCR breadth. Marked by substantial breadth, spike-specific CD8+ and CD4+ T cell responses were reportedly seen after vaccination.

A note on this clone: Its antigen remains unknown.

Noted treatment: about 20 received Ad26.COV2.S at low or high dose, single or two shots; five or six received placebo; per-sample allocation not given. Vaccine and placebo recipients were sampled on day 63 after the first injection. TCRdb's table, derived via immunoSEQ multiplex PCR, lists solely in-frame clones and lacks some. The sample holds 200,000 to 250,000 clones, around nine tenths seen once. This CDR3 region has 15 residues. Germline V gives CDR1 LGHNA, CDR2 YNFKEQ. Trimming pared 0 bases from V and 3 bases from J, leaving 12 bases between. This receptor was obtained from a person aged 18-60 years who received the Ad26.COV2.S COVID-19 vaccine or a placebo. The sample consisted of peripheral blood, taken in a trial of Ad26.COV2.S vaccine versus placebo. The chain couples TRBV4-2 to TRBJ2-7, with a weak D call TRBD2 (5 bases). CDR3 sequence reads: CASSQDGPGNYEQYF. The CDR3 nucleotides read TGTGCCAGCAGCCAAGATGGCCCGGGAAACTACGAGCAGTACTTC.